This is a list of T cell receptor beta chains from one sample in a study of CD8 T cells in ankylosing spondylitis. TCRdb re-derived calls from the 5' RACE reads in MiXCR, one entry per CDR3 protein. The sample carries 350,000 or so distinct CDR3 sequences, roughly 12% recorded once. The sequencing sample was made of blood, either unsorted or a sorted T cell fraction (not recorded which). The receptors were gathered from a female donor with ankylosing spondylitis or in good health (not recorded which). Each CDR3 is given without its conserved first and last residue. The D gene is left open where the match is weak.

D: .; V: TRBV27; J: TRBJ2-3; CDR3: ASSLISGTPTDTQY
D: .; V: TRBV29-1; J: TRBJ1-2; CDR3: SGDGYYGYT
D: TRBD2; V: TRBV24-1; J: TRBJ2-1; CDR3: ATSDLQTSSGSIHEQF
D: TRBD2; V: TRBV29-1; J: TRBJ2-1; CDR3: SAGSGNSYNEQF
D: .; V: TRBV3-1; J: TRBJ2-7; CDR3: ASSRVHREGPYEQY
D: .; V: TRBV10-3; J: TRBJ1-2; CDR3: AISDTGRNYGYT
D: TRBD2; V: TRBV5-1; J: TRBJ2-1; CDR3: ASSDGLAGGVEQF
D: .; V: TRBV20-1; J: TRBJ2-3; CDR3: SASRAGADTQY
D: TRBD2; V: TRBV20-1; J: TRBJ2-7; CDR3: SARGPGGGSYEQY
D: .; V: TRBV6-1; J: TRBJ1-4; CDR3: ASSPGVATNEKLF
D: .; V: TRBV6-2/TRBV6-3; J: TRBJ1-2; CDR3: ASTGDALGGYT
D: TRBD2; V: TRBV5-1; J: TRBJ2-1; CDR3: ASSLASGGGGNEQF
D: .; V: TRBV7-9; J: TRBJ1-1; CDR3: ASTSRGSYTEAF
D: .; V: TRBV18; J: TRBJ1-1; CDR3: ASSYRATEAF
D: TRBD1; V: TRBV29-1; J: TRBJ2-2; CDR3: SAMGQTNTGELF
D: TRBD2; V: TRBV10-3; J: TRBJ2-1; CDR3: ATDLAGGGEQF